The T cell receptor beta chain described here comes from a study of OX40 agonist ivuxolimab in advanced cancers. Whole-study context: The patients got ivuxolimab, which is an agonistic anti-OX40 (CD134) antibody.

Regarding the study as a whole: CD8+ T cells averaged more expanded clones than CD4+.

Measured with immunoSEQ multiplex PCR; TCRdb has only the in-frame clones, and not every one. The data hold some 73,000 clones, with around 88% observed a single time. Comments on this clone: Its antigen is still unknown.

Germline V CDR1 and CDR2: SGHDN, FVKESK. This CDR3 region has 16 residues. Trimming stripped 4 bases from V and 7 bases from J, with 17 bases between. The sample in question was CD4+ or CD8+ T cells sorted from blood, obtained in a trial of the OX40 agonist ivuxolimab. The chain links TRBV14 to TRBJ1-6; TRBD1 is a possible D gene (5 bases). The source of this sequence is an adult with an advanced solid tumor such as melanoma, head and neck, liver or kidney cancer. Here the CDR3 reads CASSPLGVGANSPLHF. The DNA of the CDR3 is TGTGCCAGCAGCCCCCTGGGGGTCGGGGCGAATTCACCCCTCCACTTT.